This TCR beta chain is drawn from a study of response to subunit inactivated influenza vaccine. Notes on this clonotype: The antigen is unknown.

From the RT-PCR reads, TCRdb called clonotypes with MiXCR, one entry per CDR3 protein. This sample yields about 520,000 distinct CDR3 sequences, of which about 25% are seen a single time; 1.5% to 2% belongs to the top ten. General study results and limits: There was a suggestion from the authors that each seasonal influenza vaccination recruits few new T cells.

The CDR3 has 14 amino acids. V was cut by 4 bases and J by 5 bases, with 15 bases left in between. CDR1 is SGDLS and CDR2 is YYNGEE in the germline V gene. The sample here was CD4+ T cells sorted from PBMCs, taken 5 days after vaccination. The genes are TRBV9 and TRBJ2-5; the D is unclear. The origin of this receptor is a man aged 45-65 years who received an inactivated influenza vaccine. CDR3 amino acids: CASSRSGMSETQYF. The CDR3, as DNA: TGTGCCAGCAGCCGCAGTGGGATGTCGGAGACCCAGTACTTC. The complete variable domain, with remaining parts taken from reference TRBV9 and TRBJ2-5, reads DSGVTQTPKHLITATGQRVTLRCSPRSGDLSVYWYQQSLDQGLQFLIQYYNGEERAKGNILERFSAQQFPDLHSELNLSSLELGDSALYFCASSRSGMSETQYFGPGTRLLVL.